The rows below give T cell receptor beta chains drawn from one sample of a study of cytomegalovirus exposure and HLA in healthy donors. Some clones are missing from TCRdb's copy, which holds only in-frame ones; the method was immunoSEQ multiplex PCR. Here the sample spans about 190,000 clones, 70% to 75% being singletons. Sequenced sample: PBMCs. These TCRs come from a woman aged 25 to 45 in good health and CMV-seropositive. The CDR3 runs from the conserved cysteine through the conserved F or W. D genes are given only for firm matches. Not all rows give a size; the values are once, few, many and, for expanded clones, a class.

V gene: TRBV28; clone size: .; D gene: TRBD1; J gene: TRBJ2-7; CDR3 DNA: TGTGCCAGCAGTTTAGACTTTGGGACAGGGGTCTACGAGCAGTACTTC; CDR3 protein: CASSLDFGTGVYEQYF
V gene: TRBV7-9; clone size: .; D gene: .; J gene: TRBJ2-5; CDR3 DNA: TGTGCCAGCAGCTTAATAGGCAGGTCTCTCATCCTACAAGAGACCCAGTACTTC; CDR3 protein: CASSLIGRSLILQETQYF
V gene: TRBV7-9; clone size: .; D gene: TRBD1; J gene: TRBJ2-7; CDR3 DNA: TGTGCCAGCAGCTACCGGGACAGAGCCTACGAGCAGTACTTC; CDR3 protein: CASSYRDRAYEQYF
V gene: TRBV28; clone size: few; D gene: .; J gene: TRBJ1-4; CDR3 DNA: TGTGCCAGCAGTTTAGGAGGGACCGGGGAAAAACTGTTTTTT; CDR3 protein: CASSLGGTGEKLFF
V gene: TRBV5-8; clone size: .; D gene: TRBD2; J gene: TRBJ2-3; CDR3 DNA: TGTGCCAGCACCTTACACCGGACTAGCGGAGTAAGCACAGATACGCAGTATTTT; CDR3 protein: CASTLHRTSGVSTDTQYF
V gene: TRBV7-9; clone size: .; D gene: TRBD2; J gene: TRBJ2-2; CDR3 DNA: TGTGCCAGCAGCCCAAGACTAGCGGGAAACACCGGGGAGCTGTTTTTT; CDR3 protein: CASSPRLAGNTGELFF
V gene: TRBV11-2; clone size: .; D gene: .; J gene: TRBJ2-7; CDR3 DNA: TGTGCCAGCAGCTTCCGGGACACTCCCTACGAGCAGTACTTC; CDR3 protein: CASSFRDTPYEQYF
V gene: TRBV9; clone size: .; D gene: TRBD1; J gene: TRBJ1-4; CDR3 DNA: TGTGCCAGCAGCCCCTCCGACAGGGGAGATGAAAAACTGTTTTTT; CDR3 protein: CASSPSDRGDEKLFF
V gene: TRBV5-5; clone size: .; D gene: TRBD1; J gene: TRBJ1-4; CDR3 DNA: TGTGCCAGCAGCCACGAGACAGGGGAGACGGATGAAAAACTGTTTTTT; CDR3 protein: CASSHETGETDEKLFF
V gene: TRBV19; clone size: .; D gene: TRBD2; J gene: TRBJ2-7; CDR3 DNA: TGTGCCAGTAGTATGGGAGCGGGAGAAGGGCAGTACTTC; CDR3 protein: CASSMGAGEGQYF
V gene: TRBV10-2; clone size: .; D gene: .; J gene: TRBJ1-5; CDR3 DNA: TGCGCCAGCAGTGAGAGGGAGAATCAGCCCCAGCATTTT; CDR3 protein: CASSERENQPQHF
V gene: TRBV5-1; clone size: once; D gene: .; J gene: TRBJ2-3; CDR3 DNA: TGCGCCAGCAGCTCGGGTCCAAGCACAGATACGCAGTATTTT; CDR3 protein: CASSSGPSTDTQYF
V gene: TRBV28; clone size: .; D gene: .; J gene: TRBJ2-7; CDR3 DNA: TGTGCCAGCAGTCTTACAGGGATCTACGAGCAGTACTTC; CDR3 protein: CASSLTGIYEQYF
V gene: TRBV6-6; clone size: .; D gene: TRBD1; J gene: TRBJ1-1; CDR3 DNA: TGTGCCAGCAGTTCGGACAGGGAGGTCACTGAAGCTTTCTTT; CDR3 protein: CASSSDREVTEAFF
V gene: TRBV10-1; clone size: few; D gene: TRBD1; J gene: TRBJ1-2; CDR3 DNA: TGCGCCAGCAGTTCCGGGACAGGGGGCCCGATTGGTGGCTACACCTTC; CDR3 protein: CASSSGTGGPIGGYTF
V gene: TRBV7-9; clone size: .; D gene: .; J gene: TRBJ2-3; CDR3 DNA: TGTGCCAGCAGCCCGCTCGAGGCAGATACGCAGTATTTT; CDR3 protein: CASSPLEADTQYF
V gene: TRBV6-5; clone size: .; D gene: TRBD1; J gene: TRBJ2-7; CDR3 DNA: TGTGCCAGCTCCTTGGGACAGGGCGTATACGAGCAGTACTTC; CDR3 protein: CASSLGQGVYEQYF
V gene: TRBV28; clone size: .; D gene: TRBD1; J gene: TRBJ1-2; CDR3 DNA: TGTGCCAGCGCGGGGACAGGGCGTTACTATGGCTACACCTTC; CDR3 protein: CASAGTGRYYGYTF
V gene: TRBV7-4; clone size: .; D gene: .; J gene: TRBJ1-4; CDR3 DNA: TGTGCCAGCAGCACCCGGGACATCACGGGTGAAAAACTGTTTTTT; CDR3 protein: CASSTRDITGEKLFF
V gene: TRBV29-1; clone size: .; D gene: TRBD2; J gene: TRBJ2-1; CDR3 DNA: TGCAGCGTTGTTAAAGTGTCTAGCGGGTTAAATGAGCAGTTCTTC; CDR3 protein: CSVVKVSSGLNEQFF
V gene: TRBV29-1; clone size: .; D gene: .; J gene: TRBJ2-5; CDR3 DNA: TGCAGCGTTGAAGCCCCCCTGGCTGAGACCCAGTACTTC; CDR3 protein: CSVEAPLAETQYF
V gene: TRBV5-4; clone size: once; D gene: TRBD1; J gene: TRBJ2-7; CDR3 DNA: TGTGCCAGCAGCCGACAGGGGTTCTACGAGCAGTACTTC; CDR3 protein: CASSRQGFYEQYF
V gene: TRBV28; clone size: .; D gene: TRBD1; J gene: TRBJ1-5; CDR3 DNA: TGTGCCAGCAGAGACGGACAGGGCGATCAGCCCCAGCATTTT; CDR3 protein: CASRDGQGDQPQHF
V gene: TRBV5-1; clone size: .; D gene: TRBD1; J gene: TRBJ1-1; CDR3 DNA: TGCGCCAGCATACAGGGGGCTGAAGCTTTCTTT; CDR3 protein: CASIQGAEAFF
V gene: TRBV5-1; clone size: .; D gene: TRBD1; J gene: TRBJ2-3; CDR3 DNA: TGCGCCAGCAGCGGGGGACAGGCGAACCTCCTAAGCACAGATACGCAGTATTTT; CDR3 protein: CASSGGQANLLSTDTQYF
V gene: TRBV11-2; clone size: .; D gene: TRBD2; J gene: TRBJ2-1; CDR3 DNA: TGTGCCAGCAGCTTTTGGGCGGGAGATGAGCAGTTCTTC; CDR3 protein: CASSFWAGDEQFF
V gene: TRBV19; clone size: few; D gene: .; J gene: TRBJ2-1; CDR3 DNA: TGTGCCAGTACCTGGGGAGTAGCGGAGGGGTCCTACAATGAGCAGTTCTTC; CDR3 protein: CASTWGVAEGSYNEQFF
V gene: TRBV25-1; clone size: .; D gene: TRBD1; J gene: TRBJ1-6; CDR3 DNA: TGTGCCAGCAGTGCCCGGGACAGTATTAATTCACCCCTCCACTTT; CDR3 protein: CASSARDSINSPLHF
V gene: TRBV5-6; clone size: few; D gene: TRBD1; J gene: TRBJ1-1; CDR3 DNA: TGTGCCAGCAGCATGGGGACAGGGGGCAAGGCTTTCTTT; CDR3 protein: CASSMGTGGKAFF
V gene: TRBV6-6; clone size: once; D gene: .; J gene: TRBJ1-3; CDR3 DNA: TGTGCCAGCAGTTACAAGCAGGGGATTGTGGATTTT; CDR3 protein: CASSYKQGIVDF
V gene: TRBV7-9; clone size: .; D gene: .; J gene: TRBJ2-3; CDR3 DNA: TGTGCCAGCAGCTTTCGCGCGGCTAGCACAGATACGCAGTATTTT; CDR3 protein: CASSFRAASTDTQYF
V gene: TRBV10-2; clone size: few; D gene: TRBD1; J gene: TRBJ1-1; CDR3 DNA: TGCGCCAGCGGACAGGGCGTTGAAGCTTTCTTT; CDR3 protein: CASGQGVEAFF
V gene: TRBV4-1; clone size: few; D gene: TRBD2; J gene: TRBJ2-3; CDR3 DNA: TGCGCCAGCAGCCAACTAGCGGGGGAGGCGGATACGCAGTATTTT; CDR3 protein: CASSQLAGEADTQYF
V gene: TRBV6-4; clone size: .; D gene: TRBD1; J gene: TRBJ2-7; CDR3 DNA: TGTGCCAGCAGTGACAGGAGACAGGGGAATAACGAGCAGTACTTC; CDR3 protein: CASSDRRQGNNEQYF
V gene: TRBV6-6; clone size: .; D gene: TRBD1; J gene: TRBJ2-7; CDR3 DNA: TGTGCCAGCAGTTACGCGGACAGGGCCGAGCAGTACTTC; CDR3 protein: CASSYADRAEQYF
V gene: TRBV2; clone size: .; D gene: TRBD1; J gene: TRBJ2-3; CDR3 DNA: TGTGCCTCAGTTGACAGGGGGGAAGATACGCAGTATTTT; CDR3 protein: CASVDRGEDTQYF
V gene: TRBV6-6; clone size: few; D gene: TRBD1; J gene: TRBJ2-7; CDR3 DNA: TGTGCCAGCACCCAGGGACAGCTCTACGAGCAGTACTTC; CDR3 protein: CASTQGQLYEQYF
V gene: TRBV27; clone size: .; D gene: TRBD1; J gene: TRBJ2-7; CDR3 DNA: TGTGCCAGCAGTACTCGACAGGGGATGGACGAGCAGTACTTC; CDR3 protein: CASSTRQGMDEQYF
V gene: TRBV27; clone size: .; D gene: .; J gene: TRBJ1-3; CDR3 DNA: TGTGCCAGCAGCCCTAACAGGGTCGGAAACACCATATATTTT; CDR3 protein: CASSPNRVGNTIYF
V gene: TRBV7-8; clone size: few; D gene: .; J gene: TRBJ2-3; CDR3 DNA: TGTGCCAGCAGCTTGGGCAGGCAACTCACAGATACGCAGTATTTT; CDR3 protein: CASSLGRQLTDTQYF
V gene: TRBV2; clone size: .; D gene: TRBD2; J gene: TRBJ2-7; CDR3 DNA: TGTGCCAGCAGTGTGGGACTAGCCTACGAGCAGTACTTC; CDR3 protein: CASSVGLAYEQYF
V gene: TRBV6-1; clone size: few; D gene: .; J gene: TRBJ1-4; CDR3 DNA: TGTGCCAGCAGTGTGTCCCCTGGTAGTGCTGAAAAACTGTTTTTT; CDR3 protein: CASSVSPGSAEKLFF
V gene: TRBV28; clone size: few; D gene: TRBD1; J gene: TRBJ1-5; CDR3 DNA: TGTGCCAGCAGTTTACGATACAGGGGGGGCAATCAGCCCCAGCATTTT; CDR3 protein: CASSLRYRGGNQPQHF
V gene: TRBV2; clone size: .; D gene: .; J gene: TRBJ1-2; CDR3 DNA: TGTGCCAGCAGTGAAGGTTACAGGGAAAGAAATGGCTACACCTTC; CDR3 protein: CASSEGYRERNGYTF
V gene: TRBV5-4; clone size: once; D gene: .; J gene: TRBJ2-3; CDR3 DNA: TGTGCCAGCAGCTTGGCGGGAGATTACACAGATACGCAGTATTTT; CDR3 protein: CASSLAGDYTDTQYF